This TCR beta chain came from a study of PD-1 blockade in mismatch repair-deficient tumors. Study information: Patients had approximately 13 mismatch repair-deficient cancer types and were previously treated and progressing. Regarding the study as a whole: Tumor-resident clones, often undetectable pretreatment in blood, expanded then contracted after pembrolizumab.

All patients were mismatch repair deficient, assessed by either PCR or immunohistochemistry. A few pembrolizumab responders had their TCRs sequenced. With regard to this clone: Its antigen is as yet unknown.

The table came from immunoSEQ multiplex PCR; TCRdb's copy has only in-frame clones and leaves some out. Here the sample spans about 19,000 clones, roughly 87% being singletons. The sequence was collected from an adult with mismatch repair-deficient cancer. Sample: PBMCs, taken 52 weeks after starting pembrolizumab.

The CDR3 here is CASSSGQPGAYGYTF. CDR3 in DNA: TGTGCCAGCAGCTCAGGACAGCCCGGGGCCTATGGCTACACCTTC. This chain joins TRBV7-9 and TRBJ1-2; a possible D gene is TRBD1 (6 bases). CDR1 SEHNR and CDR2 FQNEAQ come from the germline V gene (reference sequence). The length of the CDR3 is 15 residues. V was pared by 4 bases and J by 4 bases, with 16 bases between.